The 28 T cell receptor beta chains below were found in one sample sequenced in a study of control samples from healthy donors and cancer patients. Clones were read by immunoSEQ multiplex PCR, and TCRdb kept only the in-frame ones, dropping some. The sample includes approximately 63,000 clones, 65% to 90% seen only once; the top ten take 4.5% to 6%. Material for sequencing was blood. The receptor set was obtained from a man aged 35 to 55 in good health.

V is TRBV5-1 and J is TRBJ2-2; the match to TRBD1 covers 7 bases. The CDR3 contains 14 residues. Unmatched junction bases numbered 4, after V lost 3 bases and J lost 5 bases. The germline CDR1 and CDR2 sequences are SGHRS and YFSETQ. In DNA, the CDR3 is TGCGCCAGCAGCTGGGAGACAGGGACCGGGGAGCTGTTTTTT. Its translation is CASSWETGTGELFF. The full variable domain, in which reference TRBV5-1 and TRBJ2-2 provide the parts outside the CDR3, is KAGVTQTPRYLIKTRGQQVTLSCSPISGHRSVSWYQQTPGQGLQFLFEYFSETQRNKGNFPGRFSGRQFSNSRSEMNVSTLELGDSALYLCASSWETGTGELFFGEGSRLTVL.

The genes are TRBV24-1 and TRBJ2-4; 7 bases map to TRBD1. The CDR3 is 17 amino acids. Losses at the gene ends were 5 bases for V and 2 bases for J; bases not matched to a gene: 11. Germline V gives CDR1 KGHDR, CDR2 SFDVKD. CDR3 in amino acids: CATSGRQGKGPKNIQYF. In nucleotides, the CDR3 is TGTGCCACCAGTGGCCGACAGGGAAAGGGGCCCAAAAACATTCAGTACTTC.

A remark on this clone: Other nucleotide sequences from this sample produce the same CDR3. The CDR3, as DNA: TGCGCCAGCAGCTTTGGGACTGAAGCTTTCTTT. This translates into CASSFGTEAFF. This rearrangement joins TRBV5-1 to TRBJ1-1; no clear D gene. The CDR3 loop spans 11 amino acids. Germline V gene lookup returns CDR1 SGHRS and CDR2 YFSETQ. V was trimmed by 2 bases and J by 5 bases, leaving 4 bases between them.

The chain employs TRBV7-3 and TRBJ1-1; D uncertain. Trimming removed 6 bases at V and 0 bases at J, with 8 bases between. CDR3 length: 13 amino acids. CDR1 and CDR2 (germline): SGHTA, FQGTGA. The CDR3 sequence is CASRDIMNTEAFF. The CDR3, as DNA: TGTGCCAGCAGAGATATCATGAACACTGAAGCTTTCTTT.

This chain connects TRBV5-6 to TRBJ1-1; no reliable D call. The CDR3 totals 19 residues. With 0 bases removed from V and 3 bases from J, the gap between germline ends came to 24 bases. Germline CDR1 and CDR2: SGHDT and YYEEEE. The CDR3 DNA follows: TGTGCCAGCAGCTTGGTTTTTAACCCGAAGACGGCGACATACACTGAAGCTTTCTTT. This gives the protein CASSLVFNPKTATYTEAFF.

The chain carries TRBV6-5 and TRBJ1-2; 8 nucleotides agree with TRBD1. J was trimmed by 1 base and V by 4 bases; bases with no gene match: 2. The CDR3 is made up of 14 amino acids. CDR1 and CDR2 from the germline V gene are MNHEY and SVGAGI. CDR3 protein: CASSWDRNNYGYTF. Here the CDR3 DNA reads TGTGCCAGCAGTTGGGACAGGAATAACTATGGCTACACCTTC.

The chain uses TRBV12-3 or TRBV12-4 and TRBJ1-6; the match to TRBD1 covers 7 bases. CDR3 length equals 13 residues. The ends lost 4 bases at V and 8 bases at J; junction bases unmatched: 2. CDR3 loop: CASSSGTDSPLHF. In DNA form, the CDR3 reads TGTGCCAGCAGTTCCGGGACAGATTCACCCCTCCACTTT.

The rearrangement uses TRBV3-1 (or the pseudogene TRBV3-2) and TRBJ1-1; D is unresolved. CDR3 length: 15 residues. Trimming took off 0 bases at V and 5 bases at J, with 13 bases between the two ends. CDR1 is LGHDT, CDR2 YNNKEL, per germline (reference sequence). This chain's CDR3 is CASSQDKLGSTEAFF. In nucleotides, the CDR3 is TGTGCCAGCAGCCAAGATAAACTAGGTAGTACTGAAGCTTTCTTT.

This clone was picked up a small number of times. The rearrangement joins TRBV3-1 (or the pseudogene TRBV3-2) to TRBJ1-6; 7 bases agree with TRBD1. Germline CDR1 reads LGHDT; CDR2 reads YNNKEL (reference sequence). V lost 4 bases and J lost 5; bases outside the gene matches: 2. The CDR3 has 14 amino acids. The CDR3 sequence: CASSLRGNNSPLHF. The DNA of the CDR3 is TGTGCCAGCAGCCTCAGGGGGAATAATTCACCCCTCCACTTT.

The chain carries TRBV7-2 and TRBJ2-5, with 7 positions matching TRBD1. Germline V gives CDR1 SGHTA, CDR2 FQGNSA. This CDR3 is built from 15 residues. V dropped 3 bases and J dropped 3; count of bases not matched to a gene: 7. The CDR3 loop is CASSFDRAPEETQYF. CDR3 bases: TGTGCCAGCAGCTTCGACAGGGCTCCGGAAGAGACCCAGTACTTC.

The chain links TRBV25-1 to TRBJ1-6, with D possibly being TRBD1 (5 bases). Trimming took 1 base from V and 10 from J, leaving 17 bases between them. The CDR3 runs 16 residues. CDR1 is MGHDK and CDR2 is SYGVNS in the germline V gene. CDR3 residues: CASSEWGSGHTSPLHF. In nucleotides, the CDR3 is TGTGCCAGCAGTGAATGGGGGAGTGGACATACGTCACCCCTCCACTTT.

The chain links TRBV6-5 to TRBJ2-3, with a tentative D call TRBD2 (5 bases). The germline V gene has CDR1 MNHEY and CDR2 SVGAGI. V lost 11 bases and J lost 0, with 15 bases in between. CDR3 length: 14 amino acids. The chain's CDR3 is CAVRDKPSTDTQYF. CDR3 nucleotide sequence: TGTGCCGTCCGGGATAAACCTAGCACAGATACGCAGTATTTT.

V gene TRBV6-1 combines with J gene TRBJ1-2; possibly TRBD1 for D (6 bases). V lost 3 bases and J lost 7, with 18 bases in between. The CDR3 contains 15 residues. Germline V gene sequence: CDR1 MNHNS, CDR2 SASEGT. CDR3 sequence reads: CASSEHRVDLFGYTF. CDR3 nucleotide sequence: TGTGCCAGCAGTGAGCACAGGGTAGATCTTTTTGGCTACACCTTC.

The V and J genes are TRBV11-3 and TRBJ2-7, with 7 bases identical to TRBD1. From germline, CDR1 is SGHNT and CDR2 YENEEA. The CDR3 runs 13 residues. The junction had 3 bases not matched to a gene; V was cut back by 6 bases and J by 1 base. The CDR3 DNA reads as TGTGCCAGCAGGAGGGACAGTTCCTACGAGCAGTACTTC. This translates into CASRRDSSYEQYF.

Details on this clone: This may be a read error, as it is one base from a much larger clone. The V and J genes are TRBV5-1 and TRBJ1-2; the D is unclear. The length of the CDR3 is 13 residues. Germline CDR1 SGHRS, CDR2 YFSETQ. This chain's CDR3 is CASTLGENYGHTF. The DNA for the CDR3 is TGCGCCAGCACCCTTGGGGAAAACTATGGCCACACCTTC.

V usage is TRBV14 and J usage is TRBJ1-3, with unresolved D. The germline V gene has CDR1 SGHDN and CDR2 FVKESK. There are 12 residues in the CDR3. The V and J ends lost 4 bases and 4 bases respectively, with 5 bases between them. The CDR3: CASSPRGNTIYF. The CDR3 DNA is TGTGCCAGCAGCCCACGAGGAAACACCATATATTTT.

This chain connects TRBV5-1 to TRBJ2-2, with D unresolved. The CDR3 runs 13 residues. The ends were cut back, 0 bases at V and 7 bases at J, with 7 bases in the middle. Per the germline V gene, CDR1 is SGHRS and CDR2 is YFSETQ. In nucleotides, the CDR3 is TGCGCCAGCAGCTTGGAGGTGTTCGGGGAGCTGTTTTTT. This codes for CASSLEVFGELFF. Filled out from reference TRBV5-1 and TRBJ2-2, the complete variable domain reads KAGVTQTPRYLIKTRGQQVTLSCSPISGHRSVSWYQQTPGQGLQFLFEYFSETQRNKGNFPGRFSGRQFSNSRSEMNVSTLELGDSALYLCASSLEVFGELFFGEGSRLTVL.

This clone was detected only a few times. This chain uses TRBV19 with TRBJ1-5, with TRBD1 as a possible D gene (5 bases). Germline V gene data show CDR1 as LNHDA and CDR2 as SQIVND (reference sequence). V was shortened by 3 bases and J by 4 bases, with 19 bases between the two germline ends. The CDR3 totals 17 residues. This CDR3 is CASSIRRQPSGNQPQHF. CDR3 sequence (DNA): TGTGCCAGTAGTATCAGGAGACAGCCCAGCGGGAATCAGCCCCAGCATTTT.

This chain's CDR3 is CASSQAHGEQYF. The CDR3 nucleotides read TGCGCCAGCAGCCAGGCTCACGGGGAGCAGTACTTC. The chain has TRBV4-3 and TRBJ2-7; D not certain. Trimming pared 3 bases from V and 7 bases from J, leaving 10 bases between. This CDR3 spans 12 amino acids. The germline CDR1 and CDR2 sequences are LGHNA and YSLEER.

The rearrangement uses TRBV28 and TRBJ1-4; D is perhaps TRBD1 (5 bases). Between the trimmed V and J ends, which lost 5 bases and 8 bases, there was a span of 21 bases. The CDR3 is made up of 16 amino acids. CDR1 MDHEN and CDR2 SYDVKM come from the germline V gene. The CDR3, as DNA: TGTGCCAGCAGTATTATACCGGGACCCAAAGGGGAAAAACTGTTTTTT. This encodes CASSIIPGPKGEKLFF. The variable domain in full, with the rest retrieved from reference TRBV28 and TRBJ1-4, is DVKVTQSSRYLVKRTGEKVFLECVQDMDHENMFWYRQDPGLGLRLIYFSYDVKMKEKGDIPEGYSVSREKKERFSLILESASTNQTSMYLCASSIIPGPKGEKLFFGSGTQLSVL.

V usage is TRBV7-2 and J usage is TRBJ1-1; a possible D gene is TRBD1 (5 bases). The CDR3 is 14 amino acids. Trimming removed 3 bases from V and 5 bases from J, with 13 bases in between. Germline CDR1 and CDR2: SGHTA and FQGNSA. CDR3 coding DNA: TGTGCCAGCAGCTTGAACAGGATAAGGACTGAAGCTTTCTTT. This encodes CASSLNRIRTEAFF.

The chain recombines TRBV19 with TRBJ2-1, with D possibly being TRBD1 (6 bases). The ends were cut back, 1 base at V and 13 bases at J, with 20 bases in the middle. CDR3 length equals 15 residues. Germline V CDR1 and CDR2: LNHDA, SQIVND (reference sequence). CDR3 sequence (DNA): TGTGCCAGTAGTATAGCAGAGGGCTTGGGGGCTAAACAGTTCTTC. Residues: CASSIAEGLGAKQFF.

The chain couples TRBV10-3 to TRBJ2-1; 8 nucleotides agree with TRBD2. CDR1 ENHRY and CDR2 SYGVKD come from the germline V gene. V gave up 4 bases and J gave up 0 bases; unmatched junction bases: 5. There are 16 residues in the CDR3. The CDR3 protein is CAISGSSGSSYNEQFF. DNA for the CDR3: TGTGCCATCAGTGGATCAAGCGGGAGCTCCTACAATGAGCAGTTCTTC.

The CDR3 DNA is TGTGCCACCAGTGATCAAAGGGCGTCTCAGCCCCAGCATTTT. It encodes CATSDQRASQPQHF. The rearrangement uses TRBV24-1 and TRBJ1-5; D is unresolved. The ends were cut back, 3 bases at V and 6 bases at J, with 11 bases in the middle. This CDR3 region has 14 residues. The germline V gene encodes CDR1 KGHDR and CDR2 SFDVKD.

V usage is TRBV28 and J usage is TRBJ1-6, with unresolved D. The V gene lost 6 bases and the J gene lost 13 bases, with 13 bases spanning the gap. This CDR3 region has 12 residues. Germline-derived CDR1 and CDR2 are MDHEN and SYDVKM. For the CDR3, the DNA is TGTGCCAGCAGCGTCGGAGAAAATCCCCTCCACTTT. Its protein product is CASSVGENPLHF.

This sequence joins TRBV27 and TRBJ1-4, with D perhaps TRBD1 (6 bases). Germline V gene data show CDR1 as MNHEY and CDR2 as SMNVEV (reference sequence). The CDR3 has 15 amino acids. Trimming shortened V by 5 bases and J by 3 bases, and 13 bases separated the two germline ends. CDR3: CASSAQGQSNEKLFF. DNA for the CDR3: TGTGCCAGCAGTGCTCAGGGACAATCTAATGAAAAACTGTTTTTT.

This chain uses TRBV28 with TRBJ1-3, with no clear D. The germline V gene encodes CDR1 MDHEN and CDR2 SYDVKM. CDR3 length equals 13 residues. The V gene lost 3 bases and the J gene lost 9 bases, with 12 bases spanning the gap. The CDR3 nucleotides are TGTGCCAGCAGTTTCACCGGGATAGGCACCATATATTTT. Protein product: CASSFTGIGTIYF. The variable domain in full, with the rest retrieved from reference TRBV28 and TRBJ1-3, is DVKVTQSSRYLVKRTGEKVFLECVQDMDHENMFWYRQDPGLGLRLIYFSYDVKMKEKGDIPEGYSVSREKKERFSLILESASTNQTSMYLCASSFTGIGTIYFGEGSWLTVV.

The CDR3 sequence: CASSLATDSGNTIYF. CDR3 in DNA: TGTGCCAGCAGCTTAGCTACGGACTCTGGAAACACCATATATTTT. V is TRBV7-8 and J is TRBJ1-3; no definite D call. The germline V and J ends were trimmed by 0 bases and 0 bases, with 6 bases remaining between them. The CDR3 is 15 residues long. Germline loops: CDR1 SGHVS, CDR2 FQNEAQ.